This T cell receptor beta chain appears in the sequencing data of a study of shared clonotypes between healthy human individuals. Study-level results: Since donors were few, the genetic and exposure-history diversity represented was limited. On the whole, naive subsets had larger estimated richness than memory subsets had.

In the case of this clone: Its antigen is not known.

Germline assignment: CDR1 SNHLY and CDR2 FYNNEI. Trimming stripped 3 bases from V and 2 bases from J, with 16 bases between. CDR3 length equals 16 residues. Data came from immunoSEQ multiplex PCR; TCRdb stores just in-frame clones and leaves some out. The table has about 2.4 million clones, roughly 92% seen once. The chain is built from TRBV2 and TRBJ2-5, with D perhaps matching TRBD2 (6 bases). This TCR was recovered from a man between 18 and 29 years old in good health. What was sequenced was naive CD4+ T cells sorted from blood. Stated subset: CD45RA+ positively selected. The CDR3 here is CASSEGGLKPQETQYF. The DNA for the CDR3 is TGTGCCAGCAGTGAGGGGGGTCTCAAGCCTCAAGAGACCCAGTACTTC.